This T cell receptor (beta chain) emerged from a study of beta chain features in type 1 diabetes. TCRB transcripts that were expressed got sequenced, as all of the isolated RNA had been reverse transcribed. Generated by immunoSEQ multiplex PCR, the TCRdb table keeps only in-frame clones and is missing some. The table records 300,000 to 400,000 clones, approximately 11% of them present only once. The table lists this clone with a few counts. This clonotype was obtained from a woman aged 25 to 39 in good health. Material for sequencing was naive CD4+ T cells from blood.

CDR3 sequence: CASSLAGGPLEQYF. The CDR3 bases are TGTGCCAGCAGCTTAGCGGGAGGGCCTCTCGAGCAGTACTTC. This chain uses TRBV7-2 with TRBJ2-7; 7 nucleotides align to TRBD2. V dropped 0 bases and J dropped 6; count of bases not matched to a gene: 5. The CDR3 runs 14 residues. CDR1 is SGHTA, CDR2 FQGNSA, per germline.